Below, 17 T cell receptor beta chains from the same sample are listed, as sequenced in a study of OX40 agonist ivuxolimab in advanced cancers. Assay used: immunoSEQ multiplex PCR; TCRdb lists only in-frame clones, some missing. This table has 70,000 to 95,000 clones, around nine tenths appearing once. The sequences come from CD4+ or CD8+ T cells sorted from blood, collected in a trial of the OX40 agonist ivuxolimab. These receptors were obtained from an adult with an advanced solid tumor such as melanoma, head and neck, liver or kidney cancer.

This sequence joins TRBV2 and TRBJ2-2; 8 bases agree with TRBD2. V lost 9 bases, J lost 3 bases, and 9 bases stayed unmatched. CDR3 size: 15 residues. CDR1 and CDR2 from the germline V gene are SNHLY and FYNNEI. CDR3 sequence (DNA): TGTGCCAGGGGTCGGGGGACTAGGGACACCGGGGAGCTGTTTTTT. Amino acid sequence: CARGRGTRDTGELFF.

V gene TRBV7-9 combines with J gene TRBJ2-5; D is unclear. Trimming took 3 bases from V and 5 from J, leaving 7 bases between them. The CDR3 runs to 12 residues. Germline CDR1 reads SEHNR; CDR2 reads FQNEAQ (reference sequence). CDR3 in DNA: TGTGCCAGCAGCTTTGCTATGGAGACCCAGTACTTC. It encodes CASSFAMETQYF.

This chain uses TRBV14 with TRBJ2-7; D not certain. V was clipped by 7 bases and J by 6 bases, with 13 bases between them. The CDR3 spans 12 residues. Germline values: CDR1 SGHDN, CDR2 FVKESK. This chain's CDR3 is CASNPVTVEQYF. Written as DNA, the CDR3 is TGTGCCAGCAACCCCGTAACGGTCGAGCAGTACTTC.

The rearrangement uses TRBV5-1 and TRBJ2-7; no clear D. Germline V gives CDR1 SGHRS, CDR2 YFSETQ. This CDR3 comprises 14 residues. Between the trimmed V and J ends, which lost 1 base and 2 bases, there was a span of 10 bases. In nucleotides, the CDR3 is TGCGCCAGCAGCTTGAGAGTTAGCCCCTACGAGCAGTACTTC. Translating it yields CASSLRVSPYEQYF.

The chain couples TRBV2 to TRBJ2-5; D remains unclear. V was shortened by 6 bases and J by 4 bases, with 15 bases between the two germline ends. In germline, CDR1 is SNHLY, CDR2 FYNNEI. The CDR3 totals 14 residues. CDR3 loop: CASRVVGGVETQYF. CDR3 nucleotide sequence: TGTGCCAGCAGGGTTGTCGGTGGTGTAGAGACCCAGTACTTC.

The V call is TRBV9, the J call TRBJ1-3, with D hard to call. V shed 0 bases and J shed 0 bases, with 10 bases lying between them. CDR3 size: 16 residues. Germline V gives CDR1 SGDLS, CDR2 YYNGEE. CDR3 bases: TGTGCCAGCAGCGTAGCTGACGGTGGCTCTGGAAACACCATATATTTT. Residues: CASSVADGGSGNTIYF.

This chain uses TRBV12-2 with TRBJ2-3; the D call in the table, TRBD2, was not verified against the DNA. TRBV12-2 is noted as a pseudogene. This CDR3 is 17 amino acids long. This CDR3 is CASRLVERERSLDTQYF. CDR3 in DNA: TGTGCAAGTCGCTTAGTGGAGCGGGAAAGGAGCCTCGATACGCAGTATTTT.

The chain combines TRBV4-3 with TRBJ2-3; 9 bases line up with TRBD2. The V gene end was trimmed by 4 bases and the J gene end by 4 bases; junction bases not matched to a gene: 12. The CDR3 length is 17 residues. In germline, CDR1 is LGHNA, CDR2 YSLEER. CDR3 nucleotides: TGCGCCAGCAGCCCACGTGGTAGCGGGAGTGGGGCAGATACGCAGTATTTT. Encoded protein: CASSPRGSGSGADTQYF.

The rearrangement links TRBV29-1 to TRBJ2-1; D is unclear. CDR3 size: 11 residues. The V and J ends lost 6 bases and 12 bases respectively, with 15 bases between them. Germline V lookup: CDR1 SQVTM, CDR2 ANQGSEA. Here the CDR3 reads CSVSKPPGQFF. CDR3 bases: TGCAGCGTATCCAAGCCCCCCGGGCAGTTCTTC.

The chain is built from TRBV6-5 and TRBJ2-3; tentative D call: TRBD1 (5 bases). Germline values: CDR1 MNHEY, CDR2 SVGAGI. The CDR3 runs 13 residues. Trimming removed 4 bases at V and 3 bases at J, with 8 bases between. The CDR3 here is CASSFPGTDTQYF. The CDR3 DNA follows: TGTGCCAGCAGTTTTCCAGGGACAGATACGCAGTATTTT.

The chain links TRBV5-4 to TRBJ2-5; D might be TRBD2 (5 bases). This CDR3 region has 12 residues. The germline gives CDR1 SGHNT, CDR2 YYREEE (reference sequence). V was trimmed by 4 bases and J by 7 bases, leaving 11 bases between them. CDR3: CASSPLGGTQYF. The CDR3 nucleotides read TGTGCCAGCAGCCCCTTAGGAGGGACCCAGTACTTC.

This chain links TRBV27 with TRBJ2-3; 10 positions agree with TRBD2. Germline CDR1 reads MNHEY; CDR2 reads SMNVEV (reference sequence). V lost 3 bases and J lost 8; bases outside the gene matches: 8. The CDR3 runs to 15 residues. CDR3 in DNA: TGTGCCAGCAGTTTTCGGCTAGCGGGAGAGGGTACGCAGTATTTT. This codes for CASSFRLAGEGTQYF.

The chain combines TRBV28 with TRBJ2-7; D tentatively reads TRBD1 or TRBD2 (6 bases each). The CDR3 consists of 13 residues. Trimming removed 6 bases from V and 3 bases from J, with 12 bases in between. Germline assignment: CDR1 MDHEN and CDR2 SYDVKM. The CDR3 protein is CASSGGGIYEQYF. DNA of the CDR3: TGTGCCAGCAGCGGAGGGGGAATCTACGAGCAGTACTTC.

The J gene is TRBJ1-2, the V gene TRBV6-5; 8 positions agree with TRBD1. J was trimmed by 6 bases and V by 5 bases; bases with no gene match: 8. This CDR3 comprises 14 residues. Germline V gives CDR1 MNHEY, CDR2 SVGAGI. CDR3 sequence (DNA): TGTGCCAGCAGTCGTCAGGGGGCGCTCCATGGCTACACCTTC. Its translation is CASSRQGALHGYTF.

The chain combines TRBV30 with TRBJ1-1, with 7 bases that match TRBD1. This CDR3 contains 14 residues. Germline values: CDR1 GTSNPN, CDR2 SVGIG (reference sequence). The V segment lost 7 bases and the J segment 4 bases; nucleotides outside the gene matches: 12. The CDR3 DNA sequence: TGTGCCTCGCAAGGGCCAGGGGGATTCACTGAAGCTTTCTTT. This gives the protein CASQGPGGFTEAFF. Looking up the rest from reference TRBV30 and TRBJ1-1 gives the full variable domain: SQTIHQWPATLVQPVGSPLSLECTVEGTSNPNLYWYRQAAGRGLQLLFYSVGIGQISSEVPQNLSASRPQDRQFILSSKKLLLSDSGFYLCASQGPGGFTEAFFGQGTRLTVV.

This chain connects TRBV25-1 to TRBJ2-1; 9 nucleotides agree with TRBD2. CDR1 is MGHDK, CDR2 SYGVNS, per germline. With 1 base clipped from V and 3 bases from J, the junction kept 4 bases outside the gene matches. CDR3 size: 16 residues. CDR3 protein: CASSESLAGNYNEQFF. The CDR3 bases are TGTGCCAGCAGTGAATCCCTAGCGGGGAACTACAATGAGCAGTTCTTC.

The CDR3 nucleotides read TGTGCCAGCAGCTTACTAGCGGGAGACTACAATGAGCAGTTCTTC. The encoded protein is CASSLLAGDYNEQFF. The chain uses TRBV7-3 and TRBJ2-1; TRBD2 matches 10 bases. The germline V gene encodes CDR1 SGHTA and CDR2 FQGTGA. This CDR3 region has 15 residues. The trim removed 2 bases at V and 3 bases at J, leaving 1 base unmatched.